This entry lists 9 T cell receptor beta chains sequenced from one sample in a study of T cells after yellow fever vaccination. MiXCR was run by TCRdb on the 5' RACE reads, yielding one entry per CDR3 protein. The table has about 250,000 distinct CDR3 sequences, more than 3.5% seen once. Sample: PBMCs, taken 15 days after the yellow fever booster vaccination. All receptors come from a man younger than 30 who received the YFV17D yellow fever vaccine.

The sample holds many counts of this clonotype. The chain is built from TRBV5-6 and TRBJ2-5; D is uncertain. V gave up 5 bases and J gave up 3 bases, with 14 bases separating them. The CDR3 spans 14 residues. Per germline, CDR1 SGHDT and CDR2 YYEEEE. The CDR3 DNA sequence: TGTGCCAGCAGTCCTCGGCCTCAGAAAGAGACCCAGTACTTC. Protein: CASSPRPQKETQYF.

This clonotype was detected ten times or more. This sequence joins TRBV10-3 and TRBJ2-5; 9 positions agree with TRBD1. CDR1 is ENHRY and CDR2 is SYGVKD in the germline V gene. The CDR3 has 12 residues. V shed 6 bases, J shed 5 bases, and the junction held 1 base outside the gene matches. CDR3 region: CAIRDRGETQYF. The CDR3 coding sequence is TGTGCCATCAGGGACAGGGGCGAGACCCAGTACTTC.

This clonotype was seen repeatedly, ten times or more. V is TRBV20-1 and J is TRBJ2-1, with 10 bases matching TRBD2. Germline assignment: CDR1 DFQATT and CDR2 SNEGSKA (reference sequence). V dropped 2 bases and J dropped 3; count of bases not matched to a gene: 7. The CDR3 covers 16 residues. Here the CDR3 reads CSARLLAGVSYNEQFF. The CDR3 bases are TGCAGTGCTAGACTTCTAGCGGGGGTAAGCTACAATGAGCAGTTCTTC.

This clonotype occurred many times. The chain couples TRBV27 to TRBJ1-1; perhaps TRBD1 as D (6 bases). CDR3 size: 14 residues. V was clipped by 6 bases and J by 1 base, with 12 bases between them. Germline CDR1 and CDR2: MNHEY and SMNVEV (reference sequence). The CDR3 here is CASSPPGANTEAFF. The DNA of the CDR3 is TGTGCCAGCAGCCCCCCGGGGGCGAACACTGAAGCTTTCTTT.

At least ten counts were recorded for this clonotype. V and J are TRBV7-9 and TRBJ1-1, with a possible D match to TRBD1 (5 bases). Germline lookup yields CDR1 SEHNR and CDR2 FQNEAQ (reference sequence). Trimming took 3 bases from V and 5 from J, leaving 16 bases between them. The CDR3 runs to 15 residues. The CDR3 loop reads CASSLSGGASTEAFF. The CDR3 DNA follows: TGTGCCAGCAGCTTGAGTGGAGGGGCGAGTACTGAAGCTTTCTTT.

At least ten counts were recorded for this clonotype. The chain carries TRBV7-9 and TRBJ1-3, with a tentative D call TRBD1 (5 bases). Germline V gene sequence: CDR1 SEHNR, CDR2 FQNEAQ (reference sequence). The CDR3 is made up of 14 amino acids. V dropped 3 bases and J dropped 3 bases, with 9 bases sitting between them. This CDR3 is CASSFDSFGNTIYF. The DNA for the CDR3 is TGTGCCAGCAGCTTCGACAGTTTTGGAAACACCATATATTTT.

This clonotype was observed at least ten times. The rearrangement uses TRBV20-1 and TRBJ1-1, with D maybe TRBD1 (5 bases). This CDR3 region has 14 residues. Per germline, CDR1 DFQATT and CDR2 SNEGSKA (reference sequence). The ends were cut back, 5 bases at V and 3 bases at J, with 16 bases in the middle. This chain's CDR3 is CSAQGEWMYTEAFF. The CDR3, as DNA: TGCAGTGCTCAGGGAGAATGGATGTACACTGAAGCTTTCTTT.

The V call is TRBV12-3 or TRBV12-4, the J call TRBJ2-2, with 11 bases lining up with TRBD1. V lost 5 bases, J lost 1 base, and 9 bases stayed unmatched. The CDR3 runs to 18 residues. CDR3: CASSGGTGGMWNTGELFF. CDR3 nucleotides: TGTGCCAGCAGTGGCGGGACAGGGGGTATGTGGAACACCGGGGAGCTGTTTTTT.

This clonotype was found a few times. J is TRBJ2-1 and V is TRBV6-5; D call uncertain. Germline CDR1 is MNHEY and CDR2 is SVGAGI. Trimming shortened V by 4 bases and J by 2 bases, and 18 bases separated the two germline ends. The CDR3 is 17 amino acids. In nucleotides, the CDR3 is TGTGCCAGCAGTTCTTTGGGCGGTTTGGGCACCTACAATGAGCAGTTCTTC. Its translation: CASSSLGGLGTYNEQFF.